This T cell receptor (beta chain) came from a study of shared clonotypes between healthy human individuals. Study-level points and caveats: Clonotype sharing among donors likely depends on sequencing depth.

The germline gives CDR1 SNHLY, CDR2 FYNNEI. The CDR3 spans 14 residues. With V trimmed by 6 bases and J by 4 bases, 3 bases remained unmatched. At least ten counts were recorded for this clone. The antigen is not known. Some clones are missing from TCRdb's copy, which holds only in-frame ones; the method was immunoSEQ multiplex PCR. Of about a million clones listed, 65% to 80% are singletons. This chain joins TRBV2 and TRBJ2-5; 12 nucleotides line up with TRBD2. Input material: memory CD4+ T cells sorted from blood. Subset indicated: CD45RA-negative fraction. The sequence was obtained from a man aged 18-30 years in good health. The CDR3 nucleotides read TGTGCCAGCAGGGGGGGACTAGCGGGAGAGACCCAGTACTTC. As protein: CASRGGLAGETQYF. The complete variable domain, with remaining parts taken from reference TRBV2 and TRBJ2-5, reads EPEVTQTPSHQVTQMGQEVILRCVPISNHLYFYWYRQILGQKVEFLVSFYNNEISEKSEIFDDQFSVERPDGSNFTLKIRSTKLEDSAMYFCASRGGLAGETQYFGPGTRLLVL.